A single TCR beta chain is shown here with its context. Antigen unknown. The data were taken from a study of T cell repertoires in cytomegalovirus infection. One entry per CDR3 protein, called by TCRdb with MiXCR from the reads. Counted here are approximately 390,000 distinct CDR3 sequences, around a third occurring once; the ten biggest clones make up approximately 15%. Study-level findings and limits: It was HLA-C-restricted CMV-specific TCR beta clonotypes that dominated the response ex vivo.

Germline V gives CDR1 LNHDA, CDR2 SQIVND (reference sequence). The CDR3 extends over 14 amino acids. The V and J ends lost 5 bases and 7 bases, in that order; junction bases with no gene match: 8. Material: cultured PBMCs, obtained from culture after CMV antigen stimulation. The V call is TRBV19, the J call TRBJ2-5, with 9 bases matching TRBD2. This TCR was recovered from a human donor in good health (CMV status not recorded). Some clones in this sample may be carry-over from other donors' samples. The CDR3 loop is CASSGTSRMGTQYF. CDR3 nucleotides: TGTGCCAGTAGTGGGACTAGCAGGATGGGGACCCAGTACTTC.